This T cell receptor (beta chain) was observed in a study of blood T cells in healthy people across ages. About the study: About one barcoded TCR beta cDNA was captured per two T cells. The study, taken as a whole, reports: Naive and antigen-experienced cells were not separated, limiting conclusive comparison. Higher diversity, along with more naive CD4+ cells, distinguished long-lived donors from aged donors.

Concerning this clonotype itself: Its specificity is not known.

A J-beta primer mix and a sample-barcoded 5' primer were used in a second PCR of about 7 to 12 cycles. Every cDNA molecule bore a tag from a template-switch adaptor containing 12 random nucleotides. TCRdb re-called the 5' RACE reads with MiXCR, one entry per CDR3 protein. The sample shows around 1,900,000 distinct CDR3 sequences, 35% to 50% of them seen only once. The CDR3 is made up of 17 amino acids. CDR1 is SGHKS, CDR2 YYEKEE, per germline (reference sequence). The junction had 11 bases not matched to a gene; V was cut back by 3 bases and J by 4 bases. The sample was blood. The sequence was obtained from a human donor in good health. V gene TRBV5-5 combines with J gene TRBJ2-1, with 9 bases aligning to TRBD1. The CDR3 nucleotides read TGTGCCAGCAGCTCCTTACAGGGGGCATCGTTGTACAATGAGCAGTTCTTC. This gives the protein CASSSLQGASLYNEQFF.